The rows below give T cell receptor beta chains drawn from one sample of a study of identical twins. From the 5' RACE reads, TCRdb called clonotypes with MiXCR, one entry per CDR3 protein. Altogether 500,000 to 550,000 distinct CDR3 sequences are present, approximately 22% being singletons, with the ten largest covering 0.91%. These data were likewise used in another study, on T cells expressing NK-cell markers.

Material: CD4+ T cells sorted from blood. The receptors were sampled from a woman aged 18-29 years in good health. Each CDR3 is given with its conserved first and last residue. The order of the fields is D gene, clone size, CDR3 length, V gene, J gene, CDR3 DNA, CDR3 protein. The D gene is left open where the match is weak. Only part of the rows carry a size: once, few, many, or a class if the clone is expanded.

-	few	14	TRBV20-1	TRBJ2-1	TGCAGTGCCCACCGGACGAGCTCCTACAATGAGCAGTTCTTC	CSAHRTSSYNEQFF
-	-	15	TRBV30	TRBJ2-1	TGTGCCTGGAGTGCCTTAGGACTGAATAGCAATGAGCAGTTCTTC	CAWSALGLNSNEQFF
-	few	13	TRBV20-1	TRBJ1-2	TGCAGTGCGGAAGAACAGGCCAACTATGGCTACACCTTC	CSAEEQANYGYTF
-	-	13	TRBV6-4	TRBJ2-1	TGTGCCAGCAGTGGGACCTCAGGGACTCCCCAGTTCTTC	CASSGTSGTPQFF
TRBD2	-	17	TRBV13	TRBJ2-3	TGTGCCAGCAGCTCCTACTATAGCGGGGGGGCCGGAGATACGCAGTATTTT	CASSSYYSGGAGDTQYF
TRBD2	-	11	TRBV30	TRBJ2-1	TGTGCCTGGACCCCGGGACTATGGGAGTTCTTC	CAWTPGLWEFF
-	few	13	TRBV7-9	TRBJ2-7	TGTGCCAGCAGCTTATTAGGGGGCTACGAGCAGTACTTC	CASSLLGGYEQYF
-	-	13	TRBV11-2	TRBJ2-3	TGTGCCAGCAGCTTTGGCCGGGATAATACGCAGTATTTT	CASSFGRDNTQYF
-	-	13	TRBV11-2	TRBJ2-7	TGTGCCAGCAGTCTCCTTTTGGGCTACGAGCAGTACTTC	CASSLLLGYEQYF
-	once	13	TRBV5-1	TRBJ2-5	TGCGCCAGCAGCGACCACAGGGTTGGGACCCAGTACTTC	CASSDHRVGTQYF
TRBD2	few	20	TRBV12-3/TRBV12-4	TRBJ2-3	TGTGCCAGCAGTTTACTCCACCTATCTAGCGGGGGGGCATACACAGATACGCAGTATTTT	CASSLLHLSSGGAYTDTQYF
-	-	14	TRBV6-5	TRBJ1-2	TGTGCCAGCAGATACAGGGAGGGCAACTATGGCTACACCTTC	CASRYREGNYGYTF
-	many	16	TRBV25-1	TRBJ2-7	TGTGCCAGCACCGAGGGGTTAACGGGGGAGTCCTACGAGCAGTACTTC	CASTEGLTGESYEQYF
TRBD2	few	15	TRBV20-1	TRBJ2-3	TGCAGTGCCAAGTCCTTAGCGGGCGCCGCAGATACGCAGTATTTT	CSAKSLAGAADTQYF
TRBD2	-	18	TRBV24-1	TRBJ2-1	TGTGCCACCAGTGAAACTAGCGGGAGGGGAAGCTCCTACAATGAGCAGTTCTTC	CATSETSGRGSSYNEQFF
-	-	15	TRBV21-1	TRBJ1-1	TGTGCCAGCAGCACCCGGACAGGGGAGGACACTGAAGCTTTCTTT	CASSTRTGEDTEAFF
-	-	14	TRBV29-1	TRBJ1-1	TGCAGCGTTGAAGCTGTCAGGGAGGGCAATGAAGCTTTCTTT	CSVEAVREGNEAFF
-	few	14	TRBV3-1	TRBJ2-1	TGTGCCAGCAGCCCCGGAGGGACCACCGGAAGCCAGTTCTTC	CASSPGGTTGSQFF
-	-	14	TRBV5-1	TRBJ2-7	TGCGCCAGCAGCACCGGGGACCGCTACTACGAGCAGTACTTC	CASSTGDRYYEQYF
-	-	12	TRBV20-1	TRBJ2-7	TGCAGTGCTGCGGGGCGAGTCTACGAGCAGTACTTC	CSAAGRVYEQYF
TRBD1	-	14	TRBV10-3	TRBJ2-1	TGTGCCATCAGTGAGCAGACAGGGGACAATGAGCAGTTCTTC	CAISEQTGDNEQFF
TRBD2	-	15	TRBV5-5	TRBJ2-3	TGTGCCAGCAGCCCGTCCGGGGGGGGAGGAGATACGCAGTATTTT	CASSPSGGGGDTQYF
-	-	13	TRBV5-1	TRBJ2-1	TGCGCCAGCAGCGGGTTCTCCTACAATGAGCAGTTCTTC	CASSGFSYNEQFF
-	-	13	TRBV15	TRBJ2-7	TGTGCCACCAGCAGAGGGATATCCTACGAGCAGTACTTC	CATSRGISYEQYF
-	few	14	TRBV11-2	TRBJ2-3	TGTGCCAGCAGCTTAGCCCTCCCTGGAGGTACGCAGTATTTT	CASSLALPGGTQYF
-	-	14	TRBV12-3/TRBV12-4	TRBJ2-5	TGTGCCAGCAGTTTAGGGGCAGGACAAGAGACCCAGTACTTC	CASSLGAGQETQYF
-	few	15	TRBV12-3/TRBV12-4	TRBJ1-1	TGTGCCAGCAGTTTGGTAGGGGCCCAGACCCTAGAAGCTTTCTTT	CASSLVGAQTLEAFF
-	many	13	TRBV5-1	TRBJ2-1	TGCGCCAGCAGCTGGGACGGTTTGGATGAGCAGTTCTTC	CASSWDGLDEQFF
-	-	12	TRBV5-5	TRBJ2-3	TGTGCCAGCAGCTTGGCCCAGGATACGCAGTATTTT	CASSLAQDTQYF
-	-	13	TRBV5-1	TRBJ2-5	TGCGCCAGCAGTCGGACTACTCAAGAGACCCAGTACTTC	CASSRTTQETQYF
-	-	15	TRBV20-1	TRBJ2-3	TGCAGTGCTGGCTTAGCGGACCTGAGCACAGATACGCAGTATTTT	CSAGLADLSTDTQYF
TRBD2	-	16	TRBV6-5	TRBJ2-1	TGTGCCAGCAGTTCCATAGCGGGGGGCCCCTACAATGAGCAGTTCTTC	CASSSIAGGPYNEQFF
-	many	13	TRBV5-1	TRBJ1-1	TGTGCCAGCAGCTTGACAGTGAACACTGAAGCTTTCTTT	CASSLTVNTEAFF
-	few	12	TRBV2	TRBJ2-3	TGTGCCAGCAGTTCTCAGGGGAATACGCAGTATTTT	CASSSQGNTQYF
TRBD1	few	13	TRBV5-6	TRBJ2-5	TGTGCCAGCAGCCAGGGACAGACGAAGACCCAGTACTTC	CASSQGQTKTQYF
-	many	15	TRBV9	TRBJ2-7	TGTGCCAGCAGCGTCGAGGACGCTAGGATTAGCGAGCAGTACTTC	CASSVEDARISEQYF
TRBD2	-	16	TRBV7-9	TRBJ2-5	TGTGCCAGCAGCTTCGGACTAGCGGGAGAGAGGGAGACCCAGTACTTC	CASSFGLAGERETQYF
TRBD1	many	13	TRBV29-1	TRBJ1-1	TGCAGCGCCGACGACAGGGAGGGCACTGAAGCTTTCTTT	CSADDREGTEAFF
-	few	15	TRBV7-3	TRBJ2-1	TGTGCCAGCAGCTTAACGGTAGTCGGTGGGGGTGAGCAGTTCTTC	CASSLTVVGGGEQFF
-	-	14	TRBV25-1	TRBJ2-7	TGTGCCAGCAGTGCCGCAGGTGGGGTAGCCGAGCAGTACTTC	CASSAAGGVAEQYF
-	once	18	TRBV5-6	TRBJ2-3	TGTGCCAGCAGCCCCGCCCTCCTCTCGGGATCCCCCACAGATACGCAGTATTTT	CASSPALLSGSPTDTQYF
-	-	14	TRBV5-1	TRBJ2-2	TGCGCCAGCAGCGAAGCGGATAACACCGGGGAGCTGTTTTTT	CASSEADNTGELFF
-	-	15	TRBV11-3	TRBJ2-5	TGTGCCAGCAGCTTAGGACTAGTCTACCAAGAGACCCAGTACTTC	CASSLGLVYQETQYF
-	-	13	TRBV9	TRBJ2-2	TGTGCCAGCAGCCCTGGGGGGTCCGGGGAGCTGTTTTTT	CASSPGGSGELFF
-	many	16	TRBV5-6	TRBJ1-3	TGTGCCAGCAGCGGTCCCCGGAGGACGACCGGAAACACCATATATTTT	CASSGPRRTTGNTIYF
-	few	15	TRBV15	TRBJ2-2	TGTGCCACCAGCCTCTCCTTGTGGGGTACCGGGGAGCTGTTTTTT	CATSLSLWGTGELFF
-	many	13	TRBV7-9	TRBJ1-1	TGTGCCAGCAGCCCCGGCGGGAACACTGAAGCTTTCTTT	CASSPGGNTEAFF
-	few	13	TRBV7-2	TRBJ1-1	TGTGCCAGCAGCCATGGACAGAACACTGAAGCTTTCTTT	CASSHGQNTEAFF
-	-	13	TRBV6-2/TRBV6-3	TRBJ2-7	TGTGCCAGCAGTTCCGCCGGGGTCGACGAGCAGTACTTC	CASSSAGVDEQYF